The clone carrying this T cell receptor beta chain was seen a few times. Its matching antigen is unknown. This CDR3 region has 13 residues. The V end was cut by 0 bases, the J end by 7 bases, with 7 bases between. CDR1 is MNHEY, CDR2 SVGAGI, per germline. The sample is drawn from a study of T cell repertoires in cytomegalovirus infection. Turning to the study itself: Public TCR beta signatures marked donors with CMV infection and the matching HLA.

Each CDR3 protein gets one entry after TCRdb re-called the reads with MiXCR. Of about 600,000 distinct CDR3 sequences listed, roughly a quarter were seen once; the top ten hold roughly 8%. Regarding the study as a whole: Of the TCR beta families, the public ones yielded a cumulative frequency that identified carriers of CMV plus the relevant HLA. Across the ex vivo response, the dominant clonotypes were HLA-C-restricted CMV-specific TCR beta clonotypes.

Sequenced material: CD8+ T cells from PBMCs. J is TRBJ1-5 and V is TRBV6-5; D gene unclear. This TCR came from a human donor in good health (CMV status not recorded). Some clones in this sample may be carry-over from other donors' samples. For the CDR3, the DNA is TGTGCCAGCAGTTACTCCCAGTCCCAGCCCCAGCATTTT. Translating it yields CASSYSQSQPQHF.